This record looks at one T cell receptor beta chain sequence and its context. The antigen is unknown. This CDR3 region has 15 residues. Trimming cost V 5 bases and J 6 bases, with 19 bases left between them. Germline V lookup: CDR1 SGHTA, CDR2 FQGNSA. RNA transcripts served as the template for amplifying TCR beta CDR3 regions. Researchers ran a first-round RT-PCR on the TCR CDR3 using the HTBI primer set. From the multiplex PCR reads, TCRdb called clonotypes with MiXCR, one entry per CDR3 protein. Of 450,000 to 500,000 distinct CDR3 sequences listed, approximately 22% are singletons. Out of about 10 ml of fresh peripheral blood came the PBMCs. This entry belongs to a study of T cells in Graves' hyperthyroidism and ophthalmopathy. General observations from the study: Most clonotypes that expanded in the thyroid above 0.001 also showed up in blood.

Material for sequencing was blood. The clonotype originates from a woman in her seventies with Graves' ophthalmopathy. This sequence joins TRBV7-2 and TRBJ1-2; the D gene is possibly TRBD1 (6 bases). The CDR3 coding sequence is TGTGCCAGCAGCAAGGGGCCGGGACATGGTGATGGCTACACCTTC. Translation gives CASSKGPGHGDGYTF.